This paragraph reports one T cell receptor beta chain. In this sample, this clonotype turned up many times. There is no known antigen for this receptor. It has no much larger one-base neighbor in the sample; base qualities were not kept. These data come from a study of T-cell memory formation after mild COVID-19 (dated by TCRdb to the early 2020s). A note on the overall study: TCR sequence clusters from the two donors were found to be largely donor specific. T-cell clones expanding and contracting after mild COVID-19 in a couple of donors were tracked by longitudinal TCRalpha and TCRbeta repertoire sequencing. The cohort was made up of two young adult volunteers, one female and one male, who were previously healthy. General conclusions and limits of the study: Some responding clones were found in pre-infection memory, which suggests that pre-existing cross-reactive memory T cells took part in the SARS-CoV-2 response. Clones contracting from day 15 to 85 had balanced CD4/CD8 phenotypes, while a second wave expanding from day 15 to 37 was biased towards CD4+. Contracting CD4+ clones turned up mainly in the CM and EM memory subsets, whereas EMRA was where CD8+ clones were enriched. The second-wave clones that peaked on day 37 were not confirmed to be SARS-CoV-2 specific. Only two mild cases were covered in the study, and larger cohorts including severe cases with pre-infection samples were considered necessary.

The reads were generated on an Illumina NovaSeq 6000. TCRalpha and TCRbeta cDNA libraries were built by 5'RACE with constant-segment primers, adding sample barcodes and unique molecular identifiers. Trizol reagent was used to extract RNA from every sample. Libraries were amplified in two PCR steps, with a second sample barcode and Illumina TruSeq adapters added in the second step. Sequencing of the libraries was done on an Illumina NovaSeq, producing 2 x 150 bp paired-end reads. The original methods were these. Demultiplexing of reads and collapsing into UMI-guided consensus sequences were performed with migec v1.2.7. Using mixcr v2.1.11, UMI consensuses were aligned to TRA and TRB V and J templates and then assembled into clonotypes. Clonotypes were classified as expanded or contracted when called significant by both edgeR and NoisET, with noise models trained on biological replicates. edgeR calls used a false discovery rate-adjusted p below 0.01 and a log2 fold-change threshold of 1. As an exploratory analysis of dynamics, max-normalized trajectories of the 1000 most abundant clonotypes were examined with PCA combined with hierarchical clustering. The CD4 or CD8 phenotype of responding clones was assigned using the separately sequenced CD4+ and CD8+ repertoires. TCRdb itself trimmed the public reads at Q25 with fastp, ran MiXCR and retained productive beta chains. Every CDR3 protein is listed once, alongside the most common genes and DNA of its rows. These V and J calls originate from TCRdb's pipeline instead of the authors' own analysis. The sample profile shows roughly 450,000 distinct CDR3 sequences; 18% of them were found once. The top ten clonotypes cover more than 9% of the sample.

Deletion took 1 base off V and 15 bases off J, with a span of 13 bases between the germline ends. Reading from cysteine to phenylalanine, the CDR3 counts 12 amino acids. Just the 36-base CDR3 DNA is kept, in frame starting at base 1. PBMCs were isolated by Ficoll-Paque density gradient centrifugation. The rearranged chain carries TRBV12-3 or TRBV12-4 and TRBJ2-4, with the D gene not clear enough to name. This receptor was identified in an adult woman who had mild COVID-19 (a few samples of this study predate the infection). The sample titles of this study are shuffled in the database, so cell type and time point are left out; the donor was told from shared clones. The sample consisted of PBMCs or a T cell subset sorted from them (not recorded which). CDR3 reads: CASSLVPGPWYF. In nucleotide form, the sequence is TGTGCCAGCAGTTTAGTCCCCGGGCCCTGGTACTTC.